Presented here are 18 T cell receptor beta chains from one specimen sequenced in a study of neurological immune-mediated disorders. TCRdb itself ran the 5' RACE reads through MiXCR, one entry per CDR3 protein. This table has some 50,000 distinct CDR3 sequences, about 26% appearing once. Sequenced material: PBMCs. The receptors stem from a woman in her seventies in good health.

This clonotype was counted many times. The chain couples TRBV6-6 to TRBJ2-7, with D maybe TRBD1 (6 bases). The ends were cut back, 7 bases at V and 2 bases at J, with 12 bases in the middle. CDR1 and CDR2 from the germline V gene are MNHNY and SVGAGI (reference sequence). The CDR3 has 13 amino acids. CDR3: CASTRDITYEQYF. The CDR3 region has the DNA TGTGCCAGCACCCGGGACATCACCTACGAGCAGTACTTC.

The genes are TRBV7-8 and TRBJ1-1; D is uncertain. Germline V gene sequence: CDR1 SGHVS, CDR2 FQNEAQ. V was cut by 0 bases and J by 8 bases, with 19 bases left in between. CDR3 length: 16 residues. This CDR3 is CASSLASGPRPPEAFF. Here the CDR3 DNA reads TGTGCCAGCAGCTTAGCTTCTGGGCCTCGTCCACCCGAAGCTTTCTTT.

This clonotype has more than one count but fewer than ten. This rearrangement joins TRBV5-1 to TRBJ2-5; weak D call: TRBD1 (5 bases). Looked up from germline, CDR1 is SGHRS and CDR2 is YFSETQ. V lost 4 bases to trimming and J lost 2 bases, with 18 bases between them. The CDR3 runs 16 residues. The CDR3 reads CASSTGARPSQETQYF. CDR3 sequence (DNA): TGCGCCAGCAGCACAGGTGCAAGACCCTCGCAAGAGACCCAGTACTTC.

Only a few counts were recorded for this clonotype. This chain uses TRBV9 with TRBJ2-5; D is possibly TRBD1 or TRBD2 (5 bases each). Trimming cost V 0 bases and J 5 bases, with 20 bases left between them. CDR3 length: 17 residues. From germline, CDR1 is SGDLS and CDR2 YYNGEE. CDR3 in DNA: TGTGCCAGCAGCGTAGCTATCGGTGTGGGGACCGAGGAGACCCAGTACTTC. Its protein is CASSVAIGVGTEETQYF. Full variable domain (remainder filled in from reference TRBV9 and TRBJ2-5): DSGVTQTPKHLITATGQRVTLRCSPRSGDLSVYWYQQSLDQGLQFLIQYYNGEERAKGNILERFSAQQFPDLHSELNLSSLELGDSALYFCASSVAIGVGTEETQYFGPGTRLLVL.

V gene TRBV5-1 combines with J gene TRBJ2-3; D ambiguous. Trimming removed 1 base at V and 0 bases at J, with 15 bases between. CDR3 size: 17 residues. The V gene's germline CDR1 is SGHRS and CDR2 YFSETQ. Here the CDR3 DNA reads TGCGCCAGCAGCTTGTCCCCGGCAGGCGCTAGCACAGATACGCAGTATTTT. Translated: CASSLSPAGASTDTQYF.

V gene TRBV5-1 combines with J gene TRBJ2-2; D not resolved. There are 11 residues in the CDR3. Germline assignment: CDR1 SGHRS and CDR2 YFSETQ. The V end was cut by 7 bases, the J end by 0 bases, with 1 base between. The CDR3 reads CASSNTGELFF. CDR3 in DNA: TGCGCCAGCTCGAACACCGGGGAGCTGTTTTTT. Based on the CDR3 plus reference TRBV5-1 and TRBJ2-2, the full variable domain is KAGVTQTPRYLIKTRGQQVTLSCSPISGHRSVSWYQQTPGQGLQFLFEYFSETQRNKGNFPGRFSGRQFSNSRSEMNVSTLELGDSALYLCASSNTGELFFGEGSRLTVL.

This clonotype was observed many times. The rearrangement joins TRBV20-1 to TRBJ2-1, with 8 bases aligning to TRBD1. Germline loops: CDR1 DFQATT, CDR2 SNEGSKA (reference sequence). This CDR3 spans 15 amino acids. Trimming cost V 4 bases and J 13 bases; bases outside gene matches: 18. CDR3 sequence reads: CSATSPGTGQADQFF. The CDR3 DNA reads as TGCAGTGCTACCAGTCCCGGGACAGGTCAAGCTGATCAGTTCTTC.

This clonotype was detected many times. J is TRBJ2-7 and V is TRBV5-1; 11 nucleotides align to TRBD2. The CDR3 is made up of 16 amino acids. Germline V gene sequence: CDR1 SGHRS, CDR2 YFSETQ. V lost 0 bases and J lost 3; bases outside the gene matches: 5. The CDR3 DNA reads TGCGCCAGCAGCTTGGATACTAGCGGGAGAGACTACGAGCAGTACTTC. It specifies CASSLDTSGRDYEQYF.

This clonotype has at least ten counts. The rearrangement links TRBV20-1 to TRBJ2-5; 8 bases match TRBD2. The V gene end was trimmed by 7 bases and the J gene end by 2 bases; junction bases not matched to a gene: 9. CDR1 is DFQATT and CDR2 is SNEGSKA in the germline V gene (reference sequence). The CDR3 totals 14 residues. This chain's CDR3 is CSVKPGLAQETQYF. The CDR3 DNA is TGCAGTGTAAAGCCTGGACTAGCTCAAGAGACCCAGTACTTC.

This clonotype was recorded at least ten times. The V call is TRBV7-2, the J call TRBJ1-1, with D uncertain. The CDR3 sequence is 15 residues long. Trimming cost V 7 bases and J 7 bases, with 22 bases left between them. From germline, CDR1 is SGHTA and CDR2 FQGNSA. CDR3 DNA: TGTGCCAGCAACCCCAGTCGGGGTGGGTTCGATGAAGCTTTCTTT. It yields the protein CASNPSRGGFDEAFF.

CDR3 sequence (DNA): TGCAGTGCTAGGCCGGTCCAGCGGGAGCCTAACACCGGGGAGCTGTTTTTT. Protein: CSARPVQREPNTGELFF. This chain uses TRBV20-1 with TRBJ2-2; 8 bases are a match to TRBD2. Per the germline V gene, CDR1 is DFQATT and CDR2 is SNEGSKA (reference sequence). The CDR3 is 17 residues long. V shed 3 bases and J 2 bases; nucleotides not matched to a gene: 11.

This clonotype has only a few counts. The rearrangement joins TRBV14 to TRBJ2-1; D is unclear. The ends were cut back, 4 bases at V and 2 bases at J, with 6 bases in the middle. CDR1 SGHDN and CDR2 FVKESK come from the germline V gene. This CDR3 spans 13 amino acids. CDR3 region: CASSPQTYNEQFF. In DNA form, the CDR3 reads TGTGCCAGCAGCCCGCAAACCTACAATGAGCAGTTCTTC.

The chain joins TRBV7-9 to TRBJ1-4, with 7 bases aligning to TRBD1. J gave up 8 bases and V 5 bases, and 14 bases lay outside the gene matches. The CDR3 contains 16 residues. In germline, CDR1 is SEHNR, CDR2 FQNEAQ (reference sequence). The DNA for the CDR3 is TGTGCCAGCAGCGATTTCAAAGGGGGCGCAGGAGAAAAACTGTTTTTT. This encodes CASSDFKGGAGEKLFF.

This clonotype has a count of ten or more. The V gene is TRBV27, the J gene TRBJ2-1, with D possibly being TRBD2 (7 bases). Germline-derived CDR1 and CDR2 are MNHEY and SMNVEV (reference sequence). Trimming stripped 0 bases from V and 7 bases from J, with 10 bases between. The CDR3 length is 14 residues. Here the CDR3 reads CASSLSEGGNEQFF. DNA of the CDR3: TGTGCCAGCAGTTTATCGGAGGGGGGGAATGAGCAGTTCTTC.

This clonotype was found a few times. The rearrangement joins TRBV5-1 to TRBJ2-7; 9 nucleotides agree with TRBD1. The CDR3 totals 16 residues. The V and J ends lost 2 bases and 4 bases, in that order; junction bases with no gene match: 10. The germline V gene encodes CDR1 SGHRS and CDR2 YFSETQ. The CDR3 loop reads CASSLWVGQGTYEQYF. In DNA form, the CDR3 reads TGCGCCAGCAGCTTATGGGTCGGACAGGGGACATACGAGCAGTACTTC.

This clonotype was seen only a few times. The chain's CDR3 is CASSSGHLRTGELFF. In DNA form, the CDR3 reads TGTGCCAGCAGCTCCGGACATCTTCGCACCGGGGAGCTGTTTTTT. The chain recombines TRBV5-4 with TRBJ2-2; TRBD1 might be the D (5 bases). Germline V gene sequence: CDR1 SGHNT, CDR2 YYREEE (reference sequence). This CDR3 has 15 amino acids. V was cut by 3 bases and J by 4 bases, with 13 bases left in between.

In this sample, this clonotype turned up many times. The rearrangement links TRBV15 to TRBJ2-3; D possibly corresponds to TRBD1 (7 bases). Germline V gene lookup returns CDR1 LNHNV and CDR2 YYDKDF (reference sequence). V lost 1 base and J lost 4, with 18 bases in between. The CDR3 sequence is 17 residues long. The DNA for the CDR3 is TGTGCCACCAGCAGAGTCAGGGGGAGGTCGGGCGCAGATACGCAGTATTTT. Translating it yields CATSRVRGRSGADTQYF.

Ten or more counts support this clonotype. The V gene is TRBV3-1, the J gene TRBJ2-2; D not certain. The V and J ends lost 4 bases and 1 base respectively, with 10 bases between them. There are 15 residues in the CDR3. Germline CDR1 reads LGHDT; CDR2 reads YNNKEL (reference sequence). CDR3 amino acids: CASSPPSRNTGELFF. DNA for the CDR3: TGTGCCAGCAGCCCACCGAGTAGGAACACCGGGGAGCTGTTTTTT.